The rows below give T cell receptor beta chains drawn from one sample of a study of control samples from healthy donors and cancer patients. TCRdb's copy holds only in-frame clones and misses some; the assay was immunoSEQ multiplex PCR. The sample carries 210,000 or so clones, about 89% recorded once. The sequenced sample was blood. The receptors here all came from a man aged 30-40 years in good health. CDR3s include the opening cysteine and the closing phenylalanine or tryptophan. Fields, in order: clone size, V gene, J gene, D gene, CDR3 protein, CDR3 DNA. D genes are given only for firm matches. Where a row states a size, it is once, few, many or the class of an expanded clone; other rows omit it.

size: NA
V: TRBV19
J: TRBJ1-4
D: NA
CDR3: CASSEQGAKLFF
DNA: TGTGCCAGTAGTGAACAGGGCGCAAAACTGTTTTTT

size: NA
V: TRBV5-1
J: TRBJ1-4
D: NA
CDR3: CASSLAVTGREKLFF
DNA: TGCGCCAGCAGCTTGGCCGTTACAGGGAGAGAAAAACTGTTTTTT

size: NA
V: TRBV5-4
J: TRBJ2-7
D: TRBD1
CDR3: CASSLWSGGSNEQYF
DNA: TGTGCCAGCAGCTTGTGGTCAGGGGGCTCAAACGAGCAGTACTTC

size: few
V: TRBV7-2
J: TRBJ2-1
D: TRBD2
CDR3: CASSLALAGGRQFF
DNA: TGTGCCAGCAGCTTGGCTTTAGCGGGGGGGCGTCAGTTCTTC

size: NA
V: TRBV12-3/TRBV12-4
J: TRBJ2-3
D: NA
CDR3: CASSFSDTQYF
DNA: TGTGCCAGCAGTTTTTCAGATACGCAGTATTTT

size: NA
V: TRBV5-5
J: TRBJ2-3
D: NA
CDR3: CASSFQASGSTDTQYF
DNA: TGTGCCAGCAGCTTTCAAGCCTCCGGTAGCACAGATACGCAGTATTTT

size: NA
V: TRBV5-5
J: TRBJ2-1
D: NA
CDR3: CASSLFNEQFF
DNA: TGTGCCAGCAGCTTGTTCAATGAGCAGTTCTTC

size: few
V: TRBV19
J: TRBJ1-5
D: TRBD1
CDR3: CASSIPGGNQPQHF
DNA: TGTGCCAGTAGTATCCCAGGGGGGAATCAGCCCCAGCATTTT

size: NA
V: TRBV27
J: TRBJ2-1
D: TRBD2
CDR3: CASSRGAGGPYNEQFF
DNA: TGTGCCAGCAGTCGTGGAGCGGGGGGGCCATACAATGAGCAGTTCTTC

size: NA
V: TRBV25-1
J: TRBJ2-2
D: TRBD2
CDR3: CASGSGGAITGELFF
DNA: TGTGCCAGCGGAAGCGGGGGGGCGATCACCGGGGAGCTGTTTTTT

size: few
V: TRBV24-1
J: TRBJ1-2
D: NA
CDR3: CATSDLFGYTF
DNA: TGTGCCACCAGTGATTTGTTCGGCTACACCTTC

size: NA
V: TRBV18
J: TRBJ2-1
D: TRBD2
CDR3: CASSPPGGINNEQFF
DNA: TGTGCCAGCTCACCACCCGGGGGGATAAACAATGAGCAGTTCTTC

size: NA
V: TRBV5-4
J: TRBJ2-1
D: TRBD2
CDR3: CASSLELAGAYNEQFF
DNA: TGTGCCAGCAGCTTGGAACTAGCGGGGGCCTACAATGAGCAGTTCTTC

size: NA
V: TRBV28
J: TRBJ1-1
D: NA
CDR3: CASSKRGHGTEAFF
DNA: TGTGCCAGCAGTAAGCGGGGCCATGGGACTGAAGCTTTCTTT

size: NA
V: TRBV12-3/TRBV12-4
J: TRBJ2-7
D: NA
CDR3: CASSPSYEQYF
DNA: TGTGCCAGCAGTCCCTCCTACGAGCAGTACTTC

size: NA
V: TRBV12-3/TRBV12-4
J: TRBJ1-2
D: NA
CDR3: CASREDSPYGYTF
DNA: TGTGCCAGCAGGGAGGACAGTCCCTATGGCTACACCTTC

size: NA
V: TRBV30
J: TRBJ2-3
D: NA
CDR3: CAWNTRQVAPQWF
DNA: TGTGCCTGGAACACCCGGCAGGTGGCCCCGCAGTGGTTT

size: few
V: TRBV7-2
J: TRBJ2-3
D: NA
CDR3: CASSLAGGPRGDTQYF
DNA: TGTGCCAGCAGCTTAGCGGGGGGGCCGAGAGGAGATACGCAGTATTTT

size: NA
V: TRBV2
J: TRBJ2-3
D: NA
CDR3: CASSGAAFLGADTQYF
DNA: TGTGCCAGCAGTGGGGCGGCTTTTCTGGGGGCAGATACGCAGTATTTT

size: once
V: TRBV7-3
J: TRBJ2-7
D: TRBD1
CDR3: CASSVGTGGREQYF
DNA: TGTGCCAGCAGCGTGGGGACAGGGGGCCGCGAGCAGTACTTC